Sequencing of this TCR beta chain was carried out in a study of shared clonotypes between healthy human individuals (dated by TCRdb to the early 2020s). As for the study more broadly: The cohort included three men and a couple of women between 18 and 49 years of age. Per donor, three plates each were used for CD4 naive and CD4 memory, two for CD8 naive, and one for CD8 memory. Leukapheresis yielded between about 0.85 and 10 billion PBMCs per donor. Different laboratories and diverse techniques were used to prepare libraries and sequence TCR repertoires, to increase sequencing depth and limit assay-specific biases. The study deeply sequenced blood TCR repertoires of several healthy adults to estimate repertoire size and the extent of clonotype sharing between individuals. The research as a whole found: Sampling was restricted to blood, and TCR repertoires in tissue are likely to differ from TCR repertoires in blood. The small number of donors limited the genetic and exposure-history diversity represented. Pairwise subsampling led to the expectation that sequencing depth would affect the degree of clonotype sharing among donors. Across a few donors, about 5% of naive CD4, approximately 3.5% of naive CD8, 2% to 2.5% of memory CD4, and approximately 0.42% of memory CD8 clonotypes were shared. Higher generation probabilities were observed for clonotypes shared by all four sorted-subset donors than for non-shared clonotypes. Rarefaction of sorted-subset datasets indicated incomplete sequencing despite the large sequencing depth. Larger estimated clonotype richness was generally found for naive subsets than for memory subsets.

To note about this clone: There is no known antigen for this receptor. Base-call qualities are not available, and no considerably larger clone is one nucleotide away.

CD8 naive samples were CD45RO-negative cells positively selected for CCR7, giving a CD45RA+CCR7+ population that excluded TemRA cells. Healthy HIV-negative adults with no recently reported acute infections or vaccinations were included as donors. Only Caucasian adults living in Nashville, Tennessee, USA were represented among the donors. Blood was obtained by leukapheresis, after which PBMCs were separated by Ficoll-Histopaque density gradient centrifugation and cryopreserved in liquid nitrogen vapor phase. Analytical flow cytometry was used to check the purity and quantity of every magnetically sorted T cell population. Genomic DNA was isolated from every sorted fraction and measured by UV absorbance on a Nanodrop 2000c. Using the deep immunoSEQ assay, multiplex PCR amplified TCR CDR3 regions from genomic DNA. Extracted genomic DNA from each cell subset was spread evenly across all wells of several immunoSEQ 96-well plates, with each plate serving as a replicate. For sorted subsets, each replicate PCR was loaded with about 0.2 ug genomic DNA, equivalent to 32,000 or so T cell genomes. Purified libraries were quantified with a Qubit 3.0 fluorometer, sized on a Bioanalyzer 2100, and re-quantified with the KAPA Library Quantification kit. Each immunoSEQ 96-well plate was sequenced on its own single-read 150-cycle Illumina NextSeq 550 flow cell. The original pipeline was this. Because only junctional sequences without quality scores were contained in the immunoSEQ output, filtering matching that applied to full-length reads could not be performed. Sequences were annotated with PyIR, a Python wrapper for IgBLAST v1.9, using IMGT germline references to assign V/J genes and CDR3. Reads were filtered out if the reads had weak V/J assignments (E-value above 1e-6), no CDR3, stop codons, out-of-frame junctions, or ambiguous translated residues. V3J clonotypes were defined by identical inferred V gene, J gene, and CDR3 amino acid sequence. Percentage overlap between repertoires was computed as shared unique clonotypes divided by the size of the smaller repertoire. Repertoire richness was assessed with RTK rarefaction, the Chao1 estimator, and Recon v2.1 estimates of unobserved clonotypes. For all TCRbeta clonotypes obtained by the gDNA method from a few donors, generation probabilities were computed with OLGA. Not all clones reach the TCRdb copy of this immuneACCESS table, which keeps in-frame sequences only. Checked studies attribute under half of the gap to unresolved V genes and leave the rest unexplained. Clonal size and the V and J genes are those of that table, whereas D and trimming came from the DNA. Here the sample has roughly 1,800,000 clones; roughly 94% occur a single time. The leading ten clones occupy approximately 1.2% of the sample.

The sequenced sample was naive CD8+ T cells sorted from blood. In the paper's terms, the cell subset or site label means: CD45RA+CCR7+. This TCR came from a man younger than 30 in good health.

The DNA sequence is as follows: TGTGCCAGCAGAGGGGACAGGGGGCTTCCCTACGAGCAGTACTTC. Its product reads: CASRGDRGLPYEQYF. The chain is encoded by TRBV27 joined to TRBJ2-7, with 12 central nucleotides matching TRBD1. The CDR3 goes from the cysteine to the phenylalanine over 15 residues. Only the CDR3 part of the read is kept: 45 bases, read in frame from the first base. According to the germline V gene (reference sequence), CDR1 reads MNHEY and CDR2 reads SMNVEV. Here V drops 6 bases and J drops 2 bases, and the junction holds 5 bases not matched to any gene.